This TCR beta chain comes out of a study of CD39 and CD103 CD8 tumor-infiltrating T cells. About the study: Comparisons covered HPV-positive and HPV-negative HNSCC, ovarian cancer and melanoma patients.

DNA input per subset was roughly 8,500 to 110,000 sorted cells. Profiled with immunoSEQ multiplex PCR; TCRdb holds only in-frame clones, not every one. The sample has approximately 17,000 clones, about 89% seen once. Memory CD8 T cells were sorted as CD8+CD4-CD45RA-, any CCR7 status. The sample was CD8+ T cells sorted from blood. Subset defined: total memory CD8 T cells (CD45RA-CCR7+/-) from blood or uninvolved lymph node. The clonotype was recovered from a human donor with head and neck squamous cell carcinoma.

This chain's CDR3 is CASSPGQGEYQPQHF. In DNA form, the CDR3 reads TGTGCCAGCAGCCCCGGACAGGGGGAATATCAGCCCCAGCATTTT. This chain uses TRBV6-6 with TRBJ1-5; 10 bases are a match to TRBD1. The CDR3 covers 15 residues. The germline V gene encodes CDR1 MNHNY and CDR2 SVGAGI (reference sequence). The V gene end was trimmed by 6 bases and the J gene end by 5 bases; junction bases not matched to a gene: 7.